This T cell receptor (beta chain) emerged from a study of OX40 agonist ivuxolimab in advanced cancers. About the study: Hepatocellular carcinoma, melanoma, renal cell or head and neck cancer was diagnosed in the dose-escalation patients. From roughly 20 to 90 years was the age range, with a mean of roughly 64 years, and 65% to 90% were male. Prior anti-PD-1, anti-PD-L1 or anti-CTLA-4 therapy did not bar entry, and about 38% had some.

Only in-frame clones appear in the TCRdb table, and some are missing; sequencing was by immunoSEQ multiplex PCR. The sample lists roughly 23,000 clones; over 75% were seen once. V trimming: 4 bases; J trimming: 2 bases; junction bases outside the gene matches: 8. There are 16 residues in the CDR3. Germline V gene data show CDR1 as SGHDT and CDR2 as YYEEEE. V is TRBV5-6 and J is TRBJ2-3, with 9 nucleotides matching TRBD2. Sequencing used CD4+ or CD8+ T cells sorted from blood, obtained in a trial of the OX40 agonist ivuxolimab. This receptor was taken from an adult with an advanced solid tumor such as melanoma, head and neck, liver or kidney cancer. The CDR3 nucleotides read TGTGCCAGCAGCGGGGTCGCGGGGGGGTTCACAGATACGCAGTATTTT. Translating it yields CASSGVAGGFTDTQYF.